These 26 T cell receptor beta chains share one sample of origin, sequenced in a study of blood T cell repertoires in COVID-19. Produced via immunoSEQ multiplex PCR; TCRdb's table is partial and in-frame only. The repertoire has over 150,000 clones, roughly 88% of them found once; the top ten carry 2.9%. The sample was peripheral blood. The receptors originated from a woman aged 55-75 years with acute or convalescent COVID-19.

The chain employs TRBV19 and TRBJ1-1, with D perhaps TRBD1 (5 bases). V gave up 3 bases and J gave up 1 base, with 12 bases separating them. The CDR3 is made up of 15 amino acids. Germline V gene sequence: CDR1 LNHDA, CDR2 SQIVND (reference sequence). The CDR3 is CASSIWDGGNTEAFF. CDR3 nucleotide sequence: TGTGCCAGTAGTATCTGGGACGGGGGGAACACTGAAGCTTTCTTT.

The chain is built from TRBV2 and TRBJ2-7; 8 nucleotides agree with TRBD2. The CDR3 has 14 amino acids. CDR1 SNHLY and CDR2 FYNNEI come from the germline V gene. V gave up 3 bases and J gave up 5 bases; unmatched junction bases: 6. Here the CDR3 reads CASSERTSGNEQYF. CDR3 in DNA: TGTGCCAGCAGTGAGAGAACTAGCGGCAACGAGCAGTACTTC. Full variable domain (remainder filled in from reference TRBV2 and TRBJ2-7): EPEVTQTPSHQVTQMGQEVILRCVPISNHLYFYWYRQILGQKVEFLVSFYNNEISEKSEIFDDQFSVERPDGSNFTLKIRSTKLEDSAMYFCASSERTSGNEQYFGPGTRLTVT.

The rearrangement joins TRBV15 to TRBJ2-7; TRBD2 aligns across 7 bases. CDR3 length: 17 amino acids. J gave up 0 bases and V 0 bases, and 8 bases lay outside the gene matches. Germline V lookup: CDR1 LNHNV, CDR2 YYDKDF (reference sequence). CDR3 in amino acids: CATSRDGLRGSSYEQYF. In nucleotides, the CDR3 is TGTGCCACCAGCAGAGATGGCCTGCGGGGGAGCTCCTACGAGCAGTACTTC.

This sequence joins TRBV7-9 and TRBJ2-7; 10 bases map to TRBD1. Trimming removed 2 bases from V and 0 bases from J; junction bases left unmatched: 7. Germline CDR1 SEHNR, CDR2 FQNEAQ (reference sequence). The CDR3 sequence is 17 residues long. The CDR3: CASSLPTGTGVSYEQYF. CDR3 in DNA: TGTGCCAGCAGCTTACCAACCGGGACAGGGGTCTCCTACGAGCAGTACTTC. Supplemented by reference TRBV7-9 and TRBJ2-7, the full variable domain reads DTGVSQNPRHKITKRGQNVTFRCDPISEHNRLYWYRQTLGQGPEFLTYFQNEAQLEKSRLLSDRFSAERPKGSFSTLEIQRTEQGDSAMYLCASSLPTGTGVSYEQYFGPGTRLTVT.

The chain has TRBV7-9 and TRBJ1-2, with D tentatively TRBD1 (5 bases). Per the germline V gene, CDR1 is SEHNR and CDR2 is FQNEAQ (reference sequence). V lost 1 base to trimming and J lost 4 bases, with 13 bases between them. There are 15 residues in the CDR3. CDR3 nucleotides: TGTGCCAGCAGCTTAGAAAACAGGAATCTCTATGGCTACACCTTC. This encodes CASSLENRNLYGYTF.

J is TRBJ2-1 and V is TRBV3-1 (or the pseudogene TRBV3-2); 9 nucleotides line up with TRBD2. The CDR3 sequence is 16 residues long. The J segment lost 1 base and the V segment lost 1 base, leaving 2 bases of the junction unmatched. From germline, CDR1 is LGHDT and CDR2 YNNKEL (reference sequence). The CDR3 spells CASSQGSGGSYNEQFF. CDR3 nucleotide sequence: TGTGCCAGCAGCCAAGGAAGCGGGGGGTCCTACAATGAGCAGTTCTTC.

The genes are TRBV20-1 and TRBJ2-7; a possible D gene is TRBD1 (6 bases). The CDR3 covers 12 residues. The V and J ends lost 3 bases and 6 bases respectively, with 12 bases between them. Per the germline V gene, CDR1 is DFQATT and CDR2 is SNEGSKA (reference sequence). In DNA form, the CDR3 reads TGCAGTGCTAGTTCAGGGGATCGCGAGCAGTACTTC. Its translation: CSASSGDREQYF.

This clone was detected once. The V call is TRBV7-2, the J call TRBJ2-3; 12 positions agree with TRBD2. The germline gives CDR1 SGHTA, CDR2 FQGNSA. V was clipped by 2 bases and J by 5 bases; unmatched bases: 8. There are 17 residues in the CDR3. CDR3 coding DNA: TGTGCCAGCAGCTTAAGGGCTAGCGGGGGGGAAGGAGATACGCAGTATTTT. It is translated as CASSLRASGGEGDTQYF.

The CDR3 DNA sequence: TGTGCCACCAGTGAGAGTAACCCCGCAGATACGCAGTATTTT. Amino acid sequence: CATSESNPADTQYF. This chain uses TRBV24-1 with TRBJ2-3; D is ambiguous. Trimming cost V 4 bases and J 4 bases, with 11 bases left between them. The CDR3 is 14 amino acids. The germline CDR1 and CDR2 sequences are KGHDR and SFDVKD.

The chain recombines TRBV2 with TRBJ2-2, with 8 bases lining up with TRBD1. Germline trimming cut 2 bases from V and 6 bases from J; bases unmatched to any gene: 2. CDR3 length: 14 residues. Germline V CDR1 and CDR2: SNHLY, FYNNEI. The CDR3 sequence is CASSETGGAGELFF. The DNA of the CDR3 is TGTGCCAGCAGTGAAACAGGGGGTGCCGGGGAGCTGTTTTTT.

V usage is TRBV9 and J usage is TRBJ2-6; tentative D call: TRBD1 (5 bases). The CDR3 contains 15 residues. From germline, CDR1 is SGDLS and CDR2 YYNGEE. The ends were cut back, 1 base at V and 2 bases at J, with 7 bases in the middle. This CDR3 reads CASSVPGTGANVLTF. CDR3 DNA: TGTGCCAGCAGCGTACCAGGGACTGGGGCCAACGTCCTGACTTTC.

The chain has TRBV19 and TRBJ2-2, with 7 bases that match TRBD1. V was clipped by 8 bases and J by 1 base; unmatched bases: 7. CDR1 is LNHDA, CDR2 SQIVND, per germline (reference sequence). The CDR3 totals 15 residues. CDR3 region: CASLHRGKNTGELFF. CDR3 nucleotides: TGTGCCAGTCTTCACAGGGGAAAGAACACCGGGGAGCTGTTTTTT.

CDR3 amino acids: CASSQVGQMNTEAFF. The CDR3 bases are TGCGCCAGCAGCCAAGTCGGACAGATGAACACTGAAGCTTTCTTT. The J gene is TRBJ1-1, the V gene TRBV4-3; D is possibly TRBD1 (6 bases). V lost 1 base and J 0 bases, leaving 9 bases between the germline ends. This CDR3 contains 15 residues. Germline lookup yields CDR1 LGHNA and CDR2 YSLEER.

The CDR3 DNA sequence: TGTGCCAGCACCTATAGGGGACATGGGAACACTGAAGCTTTCTTT. Translated, it gives CASTYRGHGNTEAFF. The rearrangement links TRBV27 to TRBJ1-1, with D tentatively TRBD1 (6 bases). The germline V gene has CDR1 MNHEY and CDR2 SMNVEV (reference sequence). The CDR3 covers 15 residues. V was shortened by 7 bases and J by 1 base, with 16 bases between the two germline ends.

This sequence joins TRBV12-5 and TRBJ2-1; tentatively, D is TRBD2 (6 bases). Deletions cut 2 bases from V and 0 bases from J, with 11 bases between. The germline V gene has CDR1 LGHNT and CDR2 FRNRAP. The CDR3 extends over 16 amino acids. Here the CDR3 reads CASGLRPGVSYNEQFF. Here the CDR3 DNA reads TGTGCTAGTGGTTTGAGACCGGGGGTCTCCTACAATGAGCAGTTCTTC.

This rearrangement joins TRBV7-2 to TRBJ2-5, with 8 bases matching TRBD2. CDR1 is SGHTA, CDR2 FQGNSA, per germline. V shed 7 bases and J 5 bases; nucleotides not matched to a gene: 12. CDR3 length: 15 amino acids. The DNA of the CDR3 is TGTGCCAGCACCCTCACGGGGGGGGCCCTGGAGACCCAGTACTTC. Protein: CASTLTGGALETQYF.

The sample holds one count of this clone. Distinct nucleotide sequences in the sample also encode this CDR3. The chain uses TRBV19 and TRBJ1-2, with 11 bases identical to TRBD1. The CDR3 has 14 residues. With 4 bases clipped from V and 6 bases from J, the junction kept 4 bases outside the gene matches. The germline CDR1 and CDR2 sequences are LNHDA and SQIVND (reference sequence). The CDR3 spells CASSTGQGADGYTF. The CDR3 DNA reads TGTGCCAGTAGTACCGGACAGGGGGCAGATGGCTACACCTTC.

J is TRBJ2-3 and V is TRBV6-5; possibly TRBD2 for D (7 bases). The germline V gene has CDR1 MNHEY and CDR2 SVGAGI. Trimming took 6 bases from V and 0 from J, leaving 10 bases between them. The CDR3 sequence is 14 residues long. CDR3 loop: CASRRGGSTDTQYF. The CDR3 coding sequence is TGTGCCAGCAGAAGGGGGGGGAGCACAGATACGCAGTATTTT.

This chain connects TRBV7-2 to TRBJ2-3; D is perhaps TRBD2 (6 bases). CDR3 length equals 15 residues. Trimming pared 5 bases from V and 2 bases from J, leaving 14 bases between. Per the germline V gene, CDR1 is SGHTA and CDR2 is FQGNSA. The CDR3 DNA is TGTGCCAGCAGCCTGCAGCGGGTAAACACAGATACGCAGTATTTT. It yields the protein CASSLQRVNTDTQYF.

The chain is built from TRBV30 and TRBJ1-3, with D possibly TRBD1 on 5 matching bases. The CDR3 runs 12 residues. Deletions cut 5 bases from V and 3 bases from J, with 8 bases between. The germline V gene encodes CDR1 GTSNPN and CDR2 SVGIG (reference sequence). The CDR3 region has the DNA TGTGCCTGGGCTACAGGTGGAAACACCATATATTTT. Its protein product is CAWATGGNTIYF.

This clone was observed once. The J gene is TRBJ1-5, the V gene TRBV6-5; 7 nucleotides agree with TRBD1. CDR1 is MNHEY and CDR2 is SVGAGI in the germline V gene. The CDR3 has 15 residues. V was pared by 6 bases and J by 3 bases, with 8 bases of the junction left unmatched. The CDR3 DNA reads as TGTGCCAGCAGCCATACAGGGGCCCACAATCAGCCCCAGCATTTT. It encodes CASSHTGAHNQPQHF.

This rearrangement joins TRBV6-4 to TRBJ1-1; a weak D match, TRBD1 (5 bases). There are 13 residues in the CDR3. Germline V gene sequence: CDR1 MRHNA, CDR2 SNTAGT. Trimming pared 6 bases from V and 1 base from J, leaving 9 bases between. CDR3 nucleotides: TGTGCCAGCAGCGTAGACAGGAACACTGAAGCTTTCTTT. It specifies CASSVDRNTEAFF.

V and J are TRBV9 and TRBJ2-2, with a tentative D call TRBD2 (5 bases). Germline V CDR1 and CDR2: SGDLS, YYNGEE. The CDR3 totals 13 residues. V was shortened by 1 base and J by 5 bases, with 6 bases between the two germline ends. For the CDR3, the DNA is TGTGCCAGCAGCGTAACGGGAACCGGGGAGCTGTTTTTT. It codes for CASSVTGTGELFF.

J is TRBJ1-6 and V is TRBV11-2; D may be TRBD1 (6 bases). With 5 bases removed from V and 8 bases from J, the gap between germline ends came to 13 bases. The CDR3 sequence is 14 residues long. From germline, CDR1 is SGHAT and CDR2 FQNNGV. This CDR3 is CASSARTAYSPLHF. CDR3 in DNA: TGTGCCAGCAGCGCGCGGACAGCCTATTCACCCCTCCACTTT.

The genes are TRBV2 and TRBJ1-1, with D uncertain. This CDR3 has 13 amino acids. V lost 5 bases and J lost 5, with 12 bases in between. The germline CDR1 and CDR2 sequences are SNHLY and FYNNEI. The CDR3 spells CASSRATGTEAFF. CDR3 DNA sequence: TGTGCCAGCAGTCGAGCTACGGGGACTGAAGCTTTCTTT.

The rearrangement links TRBV10-2 to TRBJ1-5; 8 nucleotides match TRBD1. The CDR3 has 15 amino acids. Germline CDR1 is WSHSY and CDR2 is SAAADI. Trimming took 5 bases from V and 4 from J; bases not matched to a gene: 7. The CDR3 loop reads CASSQGAIGNQPQHF. Here the CDR3 DNA reads TGCGCCAGCAGTCAGGGGGCTATTGGTAATCAGCCCCAGCATTTT.